This T cell receptor beta chain was documented in a study of OX40 agonist ivuxolimab in advanced cancers. On the study more broadly: Ivuxolimab, which is an agonistic anti-OX40 (CD134) antibody, was administered to the patients.

This CDR3 is 16 amino acids long. The junction had 6 bases not matched to a gene; V was cut back by 3 bases and J by 6 bases. Germline CDR1 and CDR2: SGDLS and YYNGEE. Study-wide results and limits: Among expanded peripheral T cells, antigen specificity went undetermined.

This clone came up once. Its antigen is unknown. Profiling relied on immunoSEQ multiplex PCR, and the TCRdb table lists in-frame clones only, not all of them. The data show under 85,000 clones, 88% seen once. The material was CD4+ or CD8+ T cells sorted from blood, obtained in a trial of the OX40 agonist ivuxolimab. This sequence was found in an adult with an advanced solid tumor such as melanoma, head and neck, liver or kidney cancer. J is TRBJ1-6 and V is TRBV9; 10 positions agree with TRBD1. CDR3 in DNA: TGTGCCAGCAGCGCACCCGGGACAGGGGTTAATTCACCCCTCCACTTT. Amino acid sequence: CASSAPGTGVNSPLHF.